This TCR beta chain was identified in a study of blood T cells in healthy people across ages. Germline V gives CDR1 MDHEN, CDR2 SYDVKM. The length of the CDR3 is 14 residues. V dropped 7 bases and J dropped 11 bases, with 23 bases sitting between them. A J-beta primer mix and a sample-barcoded 5' primer were used in a second PCR of about 7 to 12 cycles. TCRdb called the 5' RACE reads again in MiXCR, with one record for every CDR3 protein. The sample includes approximately 360,000 distinct CDR3 sequences, roughly half of them seen just once. This clonotype has just a few counts. As yet, its antigen is unknown. General study results and limits: TCR beta diversity per million T cells fell roughly linearly with age. It was not known whether donors were CMV positive (a possible confounder of expanded clonotype changes).

The chain combines TRBV28 with TRBJ2-5; TRBD1 might be the D (5 bases). The specimen sequenced was blood. This TCR was recovered from a man aged 55-75 years in good health. CDR3 nucleotide sequence: TGTGCCAGCAACATGAAGGGGCCTACGGTCCAGCAGTACTTC. Translated: CASNMKGPTVQQYF.